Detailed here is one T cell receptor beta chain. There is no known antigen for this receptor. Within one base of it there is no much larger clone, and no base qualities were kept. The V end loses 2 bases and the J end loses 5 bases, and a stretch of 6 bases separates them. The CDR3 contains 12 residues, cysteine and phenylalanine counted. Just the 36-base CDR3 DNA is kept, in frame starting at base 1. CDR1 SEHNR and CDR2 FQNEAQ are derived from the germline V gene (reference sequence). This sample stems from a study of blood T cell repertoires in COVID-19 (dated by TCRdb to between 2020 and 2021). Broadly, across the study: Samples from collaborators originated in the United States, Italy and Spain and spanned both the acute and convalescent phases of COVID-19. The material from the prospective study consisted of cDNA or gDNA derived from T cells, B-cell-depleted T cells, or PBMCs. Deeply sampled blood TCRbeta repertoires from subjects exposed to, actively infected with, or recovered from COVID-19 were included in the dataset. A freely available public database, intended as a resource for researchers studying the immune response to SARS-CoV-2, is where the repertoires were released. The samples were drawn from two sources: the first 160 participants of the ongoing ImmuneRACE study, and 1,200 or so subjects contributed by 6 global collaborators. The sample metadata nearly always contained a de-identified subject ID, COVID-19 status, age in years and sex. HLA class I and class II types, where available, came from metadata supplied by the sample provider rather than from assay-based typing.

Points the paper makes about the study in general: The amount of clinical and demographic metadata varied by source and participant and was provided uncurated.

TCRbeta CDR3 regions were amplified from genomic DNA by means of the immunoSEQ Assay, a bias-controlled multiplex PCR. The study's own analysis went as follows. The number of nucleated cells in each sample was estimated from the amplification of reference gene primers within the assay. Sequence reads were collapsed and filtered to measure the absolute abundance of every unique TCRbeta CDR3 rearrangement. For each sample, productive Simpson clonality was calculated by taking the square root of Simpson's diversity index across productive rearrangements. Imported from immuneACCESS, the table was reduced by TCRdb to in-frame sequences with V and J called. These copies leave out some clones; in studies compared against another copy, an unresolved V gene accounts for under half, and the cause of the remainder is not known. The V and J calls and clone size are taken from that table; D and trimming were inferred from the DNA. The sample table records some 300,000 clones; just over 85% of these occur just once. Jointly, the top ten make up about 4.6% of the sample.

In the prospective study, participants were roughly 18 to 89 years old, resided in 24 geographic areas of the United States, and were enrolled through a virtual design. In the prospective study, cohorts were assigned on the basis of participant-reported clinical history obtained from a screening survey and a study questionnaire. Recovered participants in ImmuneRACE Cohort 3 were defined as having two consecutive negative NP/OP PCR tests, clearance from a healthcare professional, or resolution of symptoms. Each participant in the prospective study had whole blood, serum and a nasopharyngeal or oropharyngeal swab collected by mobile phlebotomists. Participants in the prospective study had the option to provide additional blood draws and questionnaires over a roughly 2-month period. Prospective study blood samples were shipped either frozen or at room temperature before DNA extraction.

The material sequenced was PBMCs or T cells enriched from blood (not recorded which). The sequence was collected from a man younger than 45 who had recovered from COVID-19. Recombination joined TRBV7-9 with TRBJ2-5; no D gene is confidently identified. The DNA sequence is TGTGCCAGCAGCTTAACGAGGGAGACCCAGTACTTC. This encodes CASSLTRETQYF.